The 13 T cell receptor beta chains below all came from one sample that was sequenced in a study of PD-1 blockade in classical Hodgkin lymphoma. Regarding time point: newly diagnosed, previously untreated cHL patient sample. Magnetic negative selection was used to purify CD4+ T cells from thawed PBMCs. Clones were sequenced by immunoSEQ multiplex PCR, and TCRdb holds only the in-frame ones, with some missing. The sample includes 20,000 or so clones, roughly 87% of them seen just once. The source material was CD4+ T cells from blood. Receptors originate from a human donor with classical Hodgkin lymphoma.

This chain joins TRBV28 and TRBJ2-3; 9 nucleotides line up with TRBD1. CDR1 and CDR2 from the germline V gene are MDHEN and SYDVKM. CDR3 length: 14 amino acids. V trimming: 6 bases; J trimming: 5 bases; junction bases outside the gene matches: 6. The CDR3 nucleotides read TGTGCCAGCAGGGACAGGGGTAGGGTAGATACGCAGTATTTT. It yields the protein CASRDRGRVDTQYF.

V and J are TRBV19 and TRBJ2-4; 7 bases fit TRBD1. V lost 1 base and J lost 0; bases outside the gene matches: 9. The germline CDR1 and CDR2 sequences are LNHDA and SQIVND (reference sequence). The CDR3 consists of 18 residues. CDR3 sequence: CASSIVRGGLVAKNIQYF. Written as DNA, the CDR3 is TGTGCCAGTAGTATAGTCCGAGGGGGCCTGGTAGCCAAAAACATTCAGTACTTC.

This clone was seen more than once but under ten times. The chain carries TRBV2 and TRBJ1-5; D ambiguous. Deletions cut 6 bases from V and 6 bases from J, with 9 bases between. In germline, CDR1 is SNHLY, CDR2 FYNNEI. The length of the CDR3 is 12 residues. The CDR3 region has the DNA TGTGCCAGCAGCGAGGGTGCTCAGCCCCAGCATTTT. Translating gives CASSEGAQPQHF. Full variable domain (outside the CDR3, taken from reference TRBV2 and TRBJ1-5): EPEVTQTPSHQVTQMGQEVILRCVPISNHLYFYWYRQILGQKVEFLVSFYNNEISEKSEIFDDQFSVERPDGSNFTLKIRSTKLEDSAMYFCASSEGAQPQHFGDGTRLSIL.

The chain carries TRBV19 and TRBJ1-1, with TRBD1 matching 9 bases. V lost 7 bases, J lost 7 bases, and 13 bases stayed unmatched. The CDR3 covers 15 residues. Germline V gene sequence: CDR1 LNHDA, CDR2 SQIVND (reference sequence). The CDR3 reads CASNDRNRGHVEAFF. CDR3 bases: TGTGCCAGTAATGACAGGAACAGGGGGCATGTTGAAGCTTTCTTT.

The rearrangement links TRBV28 to TRBJ2-1; TRBD1 might be the D (7 bases). CDR3 length: 18 amino acids. The germline V gene has CDR1 MDHEN and CDR2 SYDVKM. Trimming left V 3 bases short and J 6 bases short, with 24 bases between. The CDR3 loop is CASSFPLLEGAFVNEQFF. DNA for the CDR3: TGTGCCAGCAGTTTTCCCCTTTTGGAGGGGGCTTTTGTCAATGAGCAGTTCTTC.

V usage is TRBV19 and J usage is TRBJ1-4, with D unresolved. The CDR3 extends over 14 amino acids. Trimming stripped 4 bases from V and 1 base from J, with 7 bases between. Germline V gene lookup returns CDR1 LNHDA and CDR2 SQIVND (reference sequence). The CDR3 region is CASSSSETNEKLFF. Here the CDR3 DNA reads TGTGCCAGTAGTAGTTCTGAAACTAATGAAAAACTGTTTTTT.

This sequence joins TRBV11-3 and TRBJ2-3; D is perhaps TRBD2 (6 bases). V was trimmed by 3 bases and J by 2 bases, leaving 15 bases between them. Germline lookup yields CDR1 SGHNT and CDR2 YENEEA. The CDR3 contains 16 residues. This CDR3 reads CASSLGLGLSTDTQYF. For the CDR3, the DNA is TGTGCCAGCAGCTTGGGTCTGGGACTCTCCACAGATACGCAGTATTTT.

This chain uses TRBV7-2 with TRBJ1-2; perhaps TRBD1 as D (5 bases). The CDR3 length is 15 residues. V was trimmed by 0 bases and J by 5 bases, leaving 13 bases between them. From germline, CDR1 is SGHTA and CDR2 FQGNSA. The CDR3 DNA reads TGTGCCAGCAGCTTAGCGCGGGCAGGGAGATATGGCTACACCTTC. It translates to CASSLARAGRYGYTF. Based on the CDR3 plus reference TRBV7-2 and TRBJ1-2, the full variable domain is GAGVSQSPSNKVTEKGKDVELRCDPISGHTALYWYRQSLGQGLEFLIYFQGNSAPDKSGLPSDRFSAERTGGSVSTLTIQRTQQEDSAVYLCASSLARAGRYGYTFGSGTRLTVV.

This chain connects TRBV6-6 to TRBJ1-2; D remains ambiguous. V dropped 8 bases and J dropped 4 bases, with 11 bases sitting between them. This CDR3 is built from 12 residues. Germline-derived CDR1 and CDR2 are MNHNY and SVGAGI (reference sequence). This chain's CDR3 is CASCDPSYGYTF. The CDR3 DNA reads as TGTGCCAGCTGCGATCCCTCCTATGGCTACACCTTC.

A single count supports this clone. The J gene is TRBJ2-3, the V gene TRBV5-6; D possibly corresponds to TRBD1 (6 bases). The CDR3 sequence is 16 residues long. Germline loops: CDR1 SGHDT, CDR2 YYEEEE. V lost 3 bases to trimming and J lost 0 bases, with 14 bases between them. In DNA, the CDR3 is TGTGCCAGCAGCTACCGAGGGGGTACTAGCACAGATACGCAGTATTTT. Residues: CASSYRGGTSTDTQYF. The complete variable domain, with remaining parts taken from reference TRBV5-6 and TRBJ2-3, reads DAGVTQSPTHLIKTRGQQVTLRCSPKSGHDTVSWYQQALGQGPQFIFQYYEEEERQRGNFPDRFSGHQFPNYSSELNVNALLLGDSALYLCASSYRGGTSTDTQYFGPGTRLTVL.

This clone was picked up one time. CDR3 loop: CASSRYGPYEQYF. The CDR3 DNA reads as TGTGCCAGCAGCAGGTACGGGCCCTACGAGCAGTACTTC. The J gene is TRBJ2-7, the V gene TRBV13; D unclear. CDR3 length: 13 residues. Germline values: CDR1 PRHDT, CDR2 FYEKMQ (reference sequence). V gave up 5 bases and J gave up 2 bases, with 10 bases separating them.

CDR3 region: CASSRTGNEQFF. CDR3 DNA sequence: TGTGCCAGCAGCCGGACAGGTAATGAGCAGTTCTTC. V and J are TRBV6-5 and TRBJ2-1; 7 nucleotides line up with TRBD1. This CDR3 is built from 12 residues. V dropped 6 bases and J dropped 7; count of bases not matched to a gene: 3. Germline V lookup: CDR1 MNHEY, CDR2 SVGAGI.

The chain is built from TRBV6-6 and TRBJ2-7; either TRBD1 or TRBD2 may supply D (5 bases each). V was pared by 6 bases and J by 12 bases, with 27 bases between. The CDR3 runs 15 residues. Germline V gene lookup returns CDR1 MNHNY and CDR2 SVGAGI (reference sequence). The CDR3 DNA reads as TGTGCCAGCAGCGCGAACCGGGACGGTGGAGAACGCTCGTACTTC. It codes for CASSANRDGGERSYF.